This TCR beta chain stems from a study of CD8 T cells in ankylosing spondylitis. Study results and limitations: Researchers reportedly found disease-linked clones significantly enriched in matched ankylosing spondylitis synovial fluid. Researchers report that disease-linked clones proved CD8+ and relatively rare in peripheral blood.

TCRdb reprocessed the 5' RACE reads via MiXCR and lists one record per CDR3 protein. In the table there are tens of thousands of distinct CDR3 sequences, 9.5% to 11% of which are singletons. Per germline, CDR1 SGHRS and CDR2 YFSETQ. V was cut by 5 bases and J by 5 bases, with 11 bases left in between. This CDR3 has 13 amino acids. This clonotype was seen many times. Its specificity is not known. The J gene is TRBJ2-1, the V gene TRBV5-1; D not certain. The clonotype was recovered from a male donor with ankylosing spondylitis or in good health (not recorded which). Sequencing was performed on blood, either unsorted or a sorted T cell fraction (not recorded which). CDR3 in amino acids: CASRPDWNNEQFF. The DNA of the CDR3 is TGCGCCAGCAGACCCGACTGGAACAATGAGCAGTTCTTC.